Listed here is a single T cell receptor beta chain. Its antigen is as yet unknown. The CDR3 sequence is 14 residues long. Trimming took 3 bases from V and 4 from J; bases not matched to a gene: 5. Germline values: CDR1 DFQATT, CDR2 SNEGSKA (reference sequence). The data were obtained in a study of identical twins. TCRdb reprocessed the 5' RACE reads via MiXCR and lists one record per CDR3 protein. The data contain 200,000 to 250,000 distinct CDR3 sequences, roughly 12% of them seen just once; the ten biggest clones take up about 4%. Study findings and constraints: Out-of-frame beta chain sequences displayed weaker excess sharing between twins. Zero-insertion results could be subject to partial confounding by invariant MAIT and iNKT cells. Insertions were fewer in abundant cord blood beta clonotypes, whereas memory repertoires showed none of this pattern. Excess low generation probability was seen in twin-shared out-of-frame alpha sequences.

These data were also filed under a second study, of yellow fever vaccine responses in identical twins.

V is TRBV20-1 and J is TRBJ2-3, with 9 bases lining up with TRBD2. The source is a young woman in good health. The sequenced sample consisted of memory (CD45RO+) T cells sorted from blood. The CDR3 here is CSASAGGQPDTQYF. The CDR3 region has the DNA TGCAGTGCTAGTGCGGGGGGGCAACCAGATACGCAGTATTTT.